Each of the 17 T cell receptor beta chains below was sequenced from the same sample in a study of shared clonotypes between healthy human individuals. Clones were sequenced by immunoSEQ multiplex PCR, and TCRdb holds only the in-frame ones, with some missing. Here the sample spans roughly 2.1 million clones, about 92% being singletons. Naivety among CD8 cells was defined by CD45RO negativity and positive CCR7 selection, thereby excluding terminally differentiated effector memory CD45RA+ cells. Sequencing used naive CD8+ T cells from PBMCs. Every receptor here comes from a man between 18 and 35 years old in good health. Some clones in this sample may be carry-over from other donors' samples.

The chain employs TRBV11-2 and TRBJ2-7; no reliable D call. Germline CDR1 SGHAT, CDR2 FQNNGV. Deletions cut 5 bases from V and 3 bases from J, with 20 bases between. The CDR3 length is 16 residues. The CDR3: CASSPRSPIYGYEQYF. The CDR3 DNA is TGTGCCAGCAGCCCCCGAAGTCCCATTTACGGCTACGAGCAGTACTTC.

This chain uses TRBV25-1 with TRBJ2-5, with 9 bases lining up with TRBD1. The CDR3 sequence is 15 residues long. Looked up from germline, CDR1 is MGHDK and CDR2 is SYGVNS. V dropped 8 bases and J dropped 5; count of bases not matched to a gene: 12. The CDR3 reads CASGSTGTGRETQYF. The DNA of the CDR3 is TGTGCCAGCGGGTCTACCGGGACAGGGAGGGAGACCCAGTACTTC. The full variable domain, completed using reference TRBV25-1 and TRBJ2-5, is EADIYQTPRYLVIGTGKKITLECSQTMGHDKMYWYQQDPGMELHLIHYSYGVNSTEKGDLSSESTVSRIRTEHFPLTLESARPSHTSQYLCASGSTGTGRETQYFGPGTRLLVL.

A word on this clone: The identical CDR3 is also encoded by other nucleotide sequences in the sample. This CDR3 is CASSLNEQFF. CDR3 in DNA: TGTGCCAGCAGCCTCAATGAGCAGTTCTTC. This chain links TRBV28 with TRBJ2-1; unclear D gene. This CDR3 comprises 10 residues. Deletions cut 6 bases from V and 6 bases from J, with 3 bases between. Germline V gene lookup returns CDR1 MDHEN and CDR2 SYDVKM. Full variable domain (outside the CDR3, taken from reference TRBV28 and TRBJ2-1): DVKVTQSSRYLVKRTGEKVFLECVQDMDHENMFWYRQDPGLGLRLIYFSYDVKMKEKGDIPEGYSVSREKKERFSLILESASTNQTSMYLCASSLNEQFFGPGTRLTVL.

The chain joins TRBV7-8 to TRBJ2-7; D possibly matches TRBD1 or TRBD2 (5 bases each). V dropped 1 base and J dropped 4 bases, with 14 bases sitting between them. In germline, CDR1 is SGHVS, CDR2 FQNEAQ. This CDR3 is built from 15 residues. CDR3 in amino acids: CASSLGGRWIYEQYF. The CDR3 DNA is TGTGCCAGCAGCTTAGGGGGACGGTGGATTTACGAGCAGTACTTC.

This clone came up once. The chain combines TRBV29-1 with TRBJ2-1; 9 nucleotides line up with TRBD2. CDR3 size: 11 residues. V gave up 6 bases and J gave up 14 bases; unmatched junction bases: 8. Germline V gene data show CDR1 as SQVTM and CDR2 as ANQGSEA. Here the CDR3 reads CSVPEGGGEFF. The CDR3 DNA reads as TGCAGCGTCCCCGAGGGCGGGGGGGAGTTCTTC.

The chain links TRBV28 to TRBJ1-5, with 10 bases identical to TRBD1. Germline loops: CDR1 MDHEN, CDR2 SYDVKM. The CDR3 runs to 19 residues. The trim removed 5 bases at V and 0 bases at J, leaving 13 bases unmatched. The CDR3 sequence: CASSPSRWDRGISNQPQHF. CDR3 DNA sequence: TGTGCCAGCAGTCCCTCCCGATGGGACAGGGGAATTAGCAATCAGCCCCAGCATTTT.

This rearrangement joins TRBV6-6 to TRBJ2-7, with TRBD1 as a possible D gene (6 bases). Trimming stripped 1 base from V and 0 bases from J, with 10 bases between. This CDR3 is 15 amino acids long. Per germline, CDR1 MNHNY and CDR2 SVGAGI (reference sequence). This CDR3 reads CASSYWVTGSYEQYF. Written as DNA, the CDR3 is TGTGCCAGCAGTTACTGGGTGACAGGCTCCTACGAGCAGTACTTC.

The rearrangement joins TRBV10-3 to TRBJ1-5; TRBD1 might be the D (6 bases). The CDR3 loop spans 15 amino acids. With 1 base removed from V and 2 bases from J, the gap between germline ends came to 9 bases. Germline CDR1 and CDR2: ENHRY and SYGVKD. In DNA, the CDR3 is TGTGCCATCAGTGAGTACAGGGCTGGCAATCAGCCCCAGCATTTT. Translated: CAISEYRAGNQPQHF.

The genes are TRBV6-6 and TRBJ2-7, with TRBD2 identical over 11 bases. Trimming cost V 6 bases and J 4 bases; bases outside gene matches: 5. The length of the CDR3 is 14 residues. The germline V gene has CDR1 MNHNY and CDR2 SVGAGI (reference sequence). The CDR3 loop is CASSLGTSGYEQYF. The CDR3 bases are TGTGCCAGCAGCCTCGGGACTAGCGGTTACGAGCAGTACTTC.

CDR3 nucleotides: TGCGCCAGCAGCCAAGATCTTGGCAGGGGGGGCGCCGGGGAGCTGTTTTTT. Translating it yields CASSQDLGRGGAGELFF. V is TRBV4-3 and J is TRBJ2-2; D may correspond to TRBD1 or TRBD2 (7 bases each). This CDR3 has 17 residues. The V end lost 0 bases, the J end lost 6 bases, and 17 bases lay between the germline ends. The V gene's germline CDR1 is LGHNA and CDR2 YSLEER.

The gene calls are TRBV11-2 and TRBJ2-7; maybe TRBD1 (7 bases). V lost 5 bases, J lost 5 bases, and 13 bases lay in between. Germline assignment: CDR1 SGHAT and CDR2 FQNNGV. CDR3 length: 13 residues. CDR3 coding DNA: TGTGCCAGCAGCGCGGGGACAGTCGACGAGCAGTACTTC. Translated: CASSAGTVDEQYF.

The chain employs TRBV9 and TRBJ1-2, with D uncertain. The CDR3 is 13 residues long. CDR1 and CDR2 (germline): SGDLS, YYNGEE. The V and J ends lost 0 bases and 4 bases respectively, with 7 bases between them. CDR3 sequence (DNA): TGTGCCAGCAGCGTAGGGGTGGGCTATGGCTACACCTTC. It specifies CASSVGVGYGYTF.

The chain uses TRBV7-9 and TRBJ2-1; TRBD2 aligns across 8 bases. The junction had 11 bases not matched to a gene; V was cut back by 5 bases and J by 8 bases. The germline V gene encodes CDR1 SEHNR and CDR2 FQNEAQ (reference sequence). The CDR3 runs to 15 residues. The CDR3 is CASSGTRTSLDEQFF. Here the CDR3 DNA reads TGTGCCAGCAGCGGGACGCGGACTAGCTTAGATGAGCAGTTCTTC.

This clone was detected once. This chain links TRBV27 with TRBJ1-1; a weak D match, TRBD1 (5 bases). V lost 2 bases and J lost 3, with 10 bases in between. Germline V gene sequence: CDR1 MNHEY, CDR2 SMNVEV (reference sequence). The CDR3 has 14 residues. The CDR3 loop is CASSLGGGYTEAFF. In DNA form, the CDR3 reads TGTGCCAGCAGTTTAGGGGGGGGGTACACTGAAGCTTTCTTT.

This chain uses TRBV29-1 with TRBJ2-6; D not certain. This CDR3 has 16 amino acids. The ends were cut back, 5 bases at V and 0 bases at J, with 14 bases in the middle. Germline loops: CDR1 SQVTM, CDR2 ANQGSEA. In DNA form, the CDR3 reads TGCAGCGTTCTTGAGTCAGGCATCTCTGGGGCCAACGTCCTGACTTTC. This codes for CSVLESGISGANVLTF.

This sequence joins TRBV28 and TRBJ2-7; D is unresolved. Trimming removed 3 bases from V and 4 bases from J, with 13 bases in between. The CDR3 runs to 14 residues. Germline CDR1 reads MDHEN; CDR2 reads SYDVKM. This CDR3 reads CASSFAVTRYEQYF. CDR3 in DNA: TGTGCCAGCAGTTTTGCGGTCACCCGATACGAGCAGTACTTC.

The V and J genes are TRBV7-9 and TRBJ1-2, with D possibly TRBD1 on 6 matching bases. Germline V gene lookup returns CDR1 SEHNR and CDR2 FQNEAQ (reference sequence). The V end lost 7 bases, the J end lost 4 bases, and 19 bases lay between the germline ends. The CDR3 length is 15 residues. The chain's CDR3 is CASTNKTGRVYGYTF. The CDR3 DNA sequence: TGTGCCAGCACCAACAAGACAGGAAGAGTCTATGGCTACACCTTC.